This TCR beta chain was sequenced in a study of blood T cells in healthy people across ages. Germline CDR1 and CDR2: LGHNA and YSLEER. The CDR3 covers 14 residues. V was trimmed by 2 bases and J by 5 bases, leaving 13 bases between them. A second PCR of roughly 7 to 11 cycles used a sample-barcoded 5' primer and a J-beta primer mix. Researchers report that a template-switch adaptor with 12 random nucleotides tagged each cDNA molecule. In TCRdb, the 5' RACE reads were re-called with MiXCR into one record per CDR3 protein. Among roughly 2 million distinct CDR3 sequences, about 50% were seen once, and the ten largest hold less than 2.5%. This clonotype was seen more than once but under ten times.

Sequenced: blood. This clonotype was obtained from a woman in her 40s in good health. The V gene is TRBV4-3, the J gene TRBJ2-7; the D is unclear. This chain's CDR3 is CASSQNYDIHEQYF. The CDR3 DNA reads TGCGCCAGCAGCCAAAACTACGACATCCACGAGCAGTACTTC.